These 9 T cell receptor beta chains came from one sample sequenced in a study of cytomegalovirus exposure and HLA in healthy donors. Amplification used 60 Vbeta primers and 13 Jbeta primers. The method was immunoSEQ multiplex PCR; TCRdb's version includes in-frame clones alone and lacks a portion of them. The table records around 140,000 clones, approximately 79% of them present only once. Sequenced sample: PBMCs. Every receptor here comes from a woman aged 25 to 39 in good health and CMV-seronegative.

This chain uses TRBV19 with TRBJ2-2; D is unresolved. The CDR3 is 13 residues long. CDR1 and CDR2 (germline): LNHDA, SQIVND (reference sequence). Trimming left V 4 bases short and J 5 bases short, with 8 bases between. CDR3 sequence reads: CASSSGETGELFF. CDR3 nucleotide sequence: TGTGCCAGTAGTAGCGGTGAGACCGGGGAGCTGTTTTTT.

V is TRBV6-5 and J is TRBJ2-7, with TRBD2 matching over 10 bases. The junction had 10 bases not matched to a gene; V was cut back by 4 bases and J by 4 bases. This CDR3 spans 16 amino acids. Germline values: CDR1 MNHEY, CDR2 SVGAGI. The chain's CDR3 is CASSFSNLAGAYEQYF. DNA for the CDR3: TGTGCCAGCAGTTTCTCGAACCTAGCGGGGGCATACGAGCAGTACTTC.

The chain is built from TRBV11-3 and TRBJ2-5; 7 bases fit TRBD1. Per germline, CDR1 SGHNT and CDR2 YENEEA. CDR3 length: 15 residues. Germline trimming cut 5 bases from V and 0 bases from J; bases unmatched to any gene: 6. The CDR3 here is CASSPGQFNQETQYF. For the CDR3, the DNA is TGTGCCAGCAGCCCGGGACAGTTCAACCAAGAGACCCAGTACTTC. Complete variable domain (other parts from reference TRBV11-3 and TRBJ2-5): EAGVVQSPRYKIIEKKQPVAFWCNPISGHNTLYWYLQNLGQGPELLIRYENEEAVDDSQLPKDRFSAERLKGVDSTLKIQPAELGDSAVYLCASSPGQFNQETQYFGPGTRLLVL.

The CDR3 bases are TGTGCCAGTAGTAGGAGATCAGGGTCCGAGCAGTACTTC. This translates into CASSRRSGSEQYF. V and J are TRBV19 and TRBJ2-7; perhaps TRBD1 as D (5 bases). This CDR3 comprises 13 residues. The V gene's germline CDR1 is LNHDA and CDR2 SQIVND (reference sequence). Deletions cut 4 bases from V and 6 bases from J, with 13 bases between.

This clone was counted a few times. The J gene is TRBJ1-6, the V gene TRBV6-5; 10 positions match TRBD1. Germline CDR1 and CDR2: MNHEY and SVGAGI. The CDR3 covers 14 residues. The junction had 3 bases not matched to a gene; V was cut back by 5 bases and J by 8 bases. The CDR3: CASSRGTGDSPLHF. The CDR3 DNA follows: TGTGCCAGCAGTCGCGGGACAGGGGATTCACCCCTCCACTTT.

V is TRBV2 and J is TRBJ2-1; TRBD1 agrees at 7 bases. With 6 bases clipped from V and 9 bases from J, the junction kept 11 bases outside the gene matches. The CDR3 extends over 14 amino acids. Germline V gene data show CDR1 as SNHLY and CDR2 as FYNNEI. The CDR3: CASSLQGRYGEQFF. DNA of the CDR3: TGTGCCAGCAGCCTACAGGGGAGATATGGTGAGCAGTTCTTC.

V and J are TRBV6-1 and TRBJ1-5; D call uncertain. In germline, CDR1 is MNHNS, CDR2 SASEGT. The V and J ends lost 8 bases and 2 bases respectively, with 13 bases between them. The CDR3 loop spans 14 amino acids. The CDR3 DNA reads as TGTGCCAGCTCCACGCAGGCTGGCAATCAGCCCCAGCATTTT. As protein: CASSTQAGNQPQHF.

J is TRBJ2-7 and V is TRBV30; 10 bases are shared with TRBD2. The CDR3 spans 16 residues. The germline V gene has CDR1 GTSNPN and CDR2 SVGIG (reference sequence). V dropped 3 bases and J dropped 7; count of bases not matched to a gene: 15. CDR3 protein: CAWRRVGLAGVDEQYF. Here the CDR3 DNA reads TGTGCCTGGAGAAGGGTAGGGCTAGCGGGAGTGGATGAGCAGTACTTC.

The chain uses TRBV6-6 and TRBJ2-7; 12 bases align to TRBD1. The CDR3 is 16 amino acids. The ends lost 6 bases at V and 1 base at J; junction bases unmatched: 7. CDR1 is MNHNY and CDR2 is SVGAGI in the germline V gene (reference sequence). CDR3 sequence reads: CASSSPGQGASYEQYF. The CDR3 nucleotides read TGTGCCAGCAGCAGCCCGGGACAGGGGGCGTCCTACGAGCAGTACTTC.